Given below is one TCR beta chain in context. The ends were cut back, 1 base at V and 4 bases at J, with 25 bases in the middle. CDR3 length: 19 amino acids. The germline V gene encodes CDR1 MNHEY and CDR2 SVGEGT. Diagnoses used clinical symptoms, serum thyroxine and TRAb, thyroid ultrasound and orbital computed tomography. The source material, RNA transcripts, was used to amplify TCR beta CDR3 regions. Using the HTBI primer set, a first-round RT-PCR was run on the TCR CDR3. From the multiplex PCR reads, TCRdb called clonotypes with MiXCR, one entry per CDR3 protein. The data contain 400,000 to 550,000 distinct CDR3 sequences, around 22% of them seen just once; the ten biggest clones take up about 10%. These data originate in a study of T cells in Graves' hyperthyroidism and ophthalmopathy.

The source of this sequence is a young woman with Graves' ophthalmopathy. The genes are TRBV6-2 or TRBV6-3 and TRBJ1-2, with D perhaps TRBD1 (5 bases). Specimen: blood. CDR3 loop: CASSYLSTPNQGGPYGYTF. CDR3 DNA: TGTGCCAGCAGTTACTTATCGACCCCCAACCAGGGCGGGCCCTATGGCTACACCTTC.